This T cell receptor beta chain derives from a study of regulatory T cells in long-lasting Graves disease (dated by TCRdb to 2020 to 2022). Turning to the overall study: In the newly diagnosed Graves' disease group, patients had been taking antithyroid drugs for less than 3 months. This study used TCR sequencing and RNA sequencing of peripheral blood to compare persistent Graves' disease patients against newly diagnosed Graves' disease patients. The study took place in China and was registered as a clinical trial. TCR sequencing covered some 13 persistent and approximately 20 newly diagnosed Graves' disease patients, approximately 33 samples in total.

General study outcomes and caveats: Compared with newly diagnosed patients, persistent Graves' disease patients had lower TCR Shannon entropy and fewer highly expanded clones, which suggests clonal expansion. Only peripheral blood was studied, because thyroid tissue, the primary lesion, was inaccessible. Sequencing and analysis were restricted to the TCR beta chain. More public clonotypes were shared among persistent patients (under 3,000) than among newly diagnosed patients (roughly 1,000). The small sample size was acknowledged by the authors as a limitation that may reduce accuracy. Persistent disease showed preferential use of TRBV28, TRBJ1-2 and TRBJ2-5, whereas newly diagnosed disease favored TRBV20-1 and TRBJ2-1.

CDR1 and CDR2, looked up from the germline V gene, are SGDLS and YYNGEE. Reading from cysteine to phenylalanine, the CDR3 counts 13 amino acids. The only DNA kept is the CDR3, 39 bases in frame from the first base. V is trimmed back by 4 bases and J by 7 bases, and the junction contains 4 bases that no gene match accounts for. Explained via the paper, the time point label denotes: newly diagnosed GD, antithyroid drugs for less than 3 months. For both TCR sequencing and RNA sequencing, RNA was extracted from PBMCs in TRIzol. Graves' disease was diagnosed according to American Thyroid Association guidelines. Recruitment of patients was carried out at an endocrinology department in Xi'an, China. From each patient, about 8.9 milliliters of peripheral blood was collected into an EDTA anticoagulant tube. Ficoll Paque Plus density gradient separation was used to isolate PBMCs, and no additional T cell sorting was done. An Agilent 2100 Bioanalyzer and agarose gel were used to assess RNA quality, and a NanoDrop 2000 was used to measure RNA concentration.

This clonotype was counted many times. Its antigen has not been determined. Per-nucleotide qualities are absent, and no much larger clonotype sits a single base away. Preparation of the library involved multiplex PCR. Sequencer: Illumina HiSeq 4000. iRepertoire HTBI primers and Arm-PCR amplification of CDR3 regions were used to construct TCR beta libraries. Before sequencing, the PCR products went through gel purification. As for how the authors treated the data: Across samples, 60 to 70 TRBV and 13 to 15 TRBJ segments were identified and used for gene usage analysis of CDR3 amino acid clonotypes. Filtered high-quality paired reads were merged into contigs using COPE and FqMerger. BLAST was used to align contigs to the IMGT TRBV, TRBD and TRBJ reference genes, and CDR3 was defined following IMGT. Any clonotype with a frequency above 0.1% was classified as a highly expanded clone. Shannon entropy was used to measure repertoire diversity, and the Gini coefficient was used to measure V-J evenness. A clonotype found in more than one individual was treated as public. TCRdb itself trimmed the public reads at Q25 with fastp, ran MiXCR and retained productive beta chains. All rows with the same CDR3 protein become a single entry with the most common DNA and genes. TCRdb, not the authors, supplied the V and J calls. A total of 300,000 to 400,000 distinct CDR3 sequences appear in this sample, roughly 18% of them only once. About 40% of the sample belongs to the ten largest clones.

The chain is encoded by TRBV9 joined to TRBJ2-1; TRBD1 lines up with 8 middle nucleotides. The receptor was derived from a female donor with Graves disease. This material consisted of peripheral blood mononuclear cells (PBMCs), taken at new diagnosis, from a patient treated with antithyroid drugs. The CDR3 protein: CASSRDRRNEQFF. The DNA is as follows: TGTGCCAGCAGCCGGGACAGGAGAAATGAGCAGTTCTTC.